This record covers a single TCR beta chain. As yet, its antigen is unknown. Aged about 6 to 95, donors were systemically healthy Caucasians from Russia. This sample is drawn from a study of blood T cells in healthy people across ages. The overall study: Through template switching, about one barcoded beta molecule was captured per two T cells, as measured in model experiments. Findings and limits, study-wide: Estimates of total diversity, which came from one million sequenced T cells, were considered to be underestimates. TCR beta diversity tracked closely with naive T cell percentage.

Primed by a sample-barcoded 5' primer and a J-beta primer mix, a second PCR proceeded for about 6 to 11 cycles. TCRdb processed the 5' RACE reads anew with MiXCR; each CDR3 protein has one entry. Here the sample spans over a million distinct CDR3 sequences, 59% being singletons. CDR3 size: 12 residues. Trimming cost V 7 bases and J 5 bases, with 12 bases left between them. Germline V gene sequence: CDR1 MNHEY, CDR2 SVGEGT. The specimen sequenced was blood. The origin of this receptor is a man aged 18 to 29 in good health. The chain recombines TRBV6-2 or TRBV6-3 with TRBJ2-7, with D perhaps TRBD2 (6 bases). The CDR3 DNA reads TGTGCCAGCACCTCGGGAGTCGACGAGCAGTACTTC. It translates to CASTSGVDEQYF.